The clone carrying this T cell receptor (beta chain) was counted between two and nine times. In the study's own analysis: Estimation of nucleated cell counts relied on the amplification of reference gene primers. Sequencing used immunoSEQ multiplex PCR; TCRdb keeps in-frame clones, though not all of them. From that table come the V and J calls and clone size; the DNA was used to work out D and trimming. Of around 87,000 clones in the sample, around four fifths were seen once. The source of the sample is a study of blood T cell repertoires in COVID-19. Across the whole study: Specimens from acute and convalescent COVID-19 originated in the United States, Italy and Spain. Sample material is recorded as cDNA or gDNA derived from T cells, B-cell-depleted T cells, or PBMCs.

Unmatched junction bases numbered 22, after V lost 2 bases and J lost 2 bases. The CDR3 length is 22 residues. Germline V lookup: CDR1 MDHEN, CDR2 SYDVKM. The chain recombines TRBV28 with TRBJ2-7, with 12 positions matching TRBD2. This TCR was sampled from a human donor in a cohort sampled during active COVID-19. Sample: peripheral blood. CDR3 in DNA: TGTGCCAGCAGTTTAGGGTGGAGGCAGTCAATTACTAGCGGGGGGCATCCCTACGAGCAGTACTTC. This gives the protein CASSLGWRQSITSGGHPYEQYF. Complete variable domain (other parts from reference TRBV28 and TRBJ2-7): DVKVTQSSRYLVKRTGEKVFLECVQDMDHENMFWYRQDPGLGLRLIYFSYDVKMKEKGDIPEGYSVSREKKERFSLILESASTNQTSMYLCASSLGWRQSITSGGHPYEQYFGPGTRLTVT.